The entry below describes one TCR beta chain. Other nucleotide sequences in the sample specify the same CDR3. The data derive from a study of OX40 agonist ivuxolimab in advanced cancers. TCRdb's copy holds only in-frame clones and misses some; the assay was immunoSEQ multiplex PCR. This table has around 84,000 clones, 85% to 95% appearing once. Germline lookup yields CDR1 SGHDT and CDR2 YYEEEE. The CDR3 consists of 12 residues. With 0 bases removed from V and 4 bases from J, the gap between germline ends came to 2 bases. The sequence derives from an adult with an advanced solid tumor such as melanoma, head and neck, liver or kidney cancer. The sample in question was CD4+ or CD8+ T cells sorted from blood, obtained in a trial of the OX40 agonist ivuxolimab. The chain uses TRBV5-6 and TRBJ1-5; D is unclear. The CDR3 bases are TGTGCCAGCAGCTTGGGTAATCAGCCCCAGCATTTT. Its translation: CASSLGNQPQHF.